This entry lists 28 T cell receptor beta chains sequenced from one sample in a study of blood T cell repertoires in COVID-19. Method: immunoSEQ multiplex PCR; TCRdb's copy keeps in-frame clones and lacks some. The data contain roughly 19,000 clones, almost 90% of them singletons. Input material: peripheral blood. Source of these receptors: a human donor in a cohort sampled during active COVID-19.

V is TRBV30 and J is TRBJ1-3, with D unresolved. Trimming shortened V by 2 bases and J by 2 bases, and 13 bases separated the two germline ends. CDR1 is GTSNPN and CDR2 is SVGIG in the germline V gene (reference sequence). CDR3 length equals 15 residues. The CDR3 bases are TGTGCCTGGAGTTCCGGGTATGAGGCTGGAAACACCATATATTTT. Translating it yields CAWSSGYEAGNTIYF. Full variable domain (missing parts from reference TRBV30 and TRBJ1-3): SQTIHQWPATLVQPVGSPLSLECTVEGTSNPNLYWYRQAAGRGLQLLFYSVGIGQISSEVPQNLSASRPQDRQFILSSKKLLLSDSGFYLCAWSSGYEAGNTIYFGEGSWLTVV.

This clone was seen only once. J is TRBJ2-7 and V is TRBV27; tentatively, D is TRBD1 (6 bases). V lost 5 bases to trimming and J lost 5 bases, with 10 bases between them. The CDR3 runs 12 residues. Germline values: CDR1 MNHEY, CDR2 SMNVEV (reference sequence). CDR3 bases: TGTGCCAGCAGTCCGAACAGGGACGAGCAGTACTTC. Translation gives CASSPNRDEQYF.

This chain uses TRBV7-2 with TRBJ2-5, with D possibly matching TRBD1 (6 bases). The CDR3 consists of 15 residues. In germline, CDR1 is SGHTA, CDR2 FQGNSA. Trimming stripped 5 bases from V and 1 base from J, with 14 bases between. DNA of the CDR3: TGTGCCAGCAGCCCCCTCACGGACAGCCAAGAGACCCAGTACTTC. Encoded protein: CASSPLTDSQETQYF.

The CDR3 sequence is CAWSVRTGESEKLFF. For the CDR3, the DNA is TGTGCCTGGAGTGTAAGGACGGGGGAGAGTGAAAAACTGTTTTTT. V gene TRBV30 combines with J gene TRBJ1-4, with D perhaps TRBD1 (5 bases). Per the germline V gene, CDR1 is GTSNPN and CDR2 is SVGIG (reference sequence). The CDR3 is 15 amino acids. V was shortened by 0 bases and J by 7 bases, with 15 bases between the two germline ends.

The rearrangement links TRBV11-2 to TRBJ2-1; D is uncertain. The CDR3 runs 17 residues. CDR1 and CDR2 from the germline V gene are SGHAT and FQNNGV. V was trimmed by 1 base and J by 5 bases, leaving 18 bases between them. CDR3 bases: TGTGCCAGCAGCTTAGGGTTTGGTCCGACTGCCCACAATGAGCAGTTCTTC. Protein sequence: CASSLGFGPTAHNEQFF.

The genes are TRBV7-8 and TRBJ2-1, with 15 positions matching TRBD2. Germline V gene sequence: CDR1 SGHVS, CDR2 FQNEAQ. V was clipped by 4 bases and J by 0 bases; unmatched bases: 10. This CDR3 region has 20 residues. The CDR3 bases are TGTGCCAGCAGCTCGGTAGGACTAGCGGGGGGGCGGAGCTCCTACAATGAGCAGTTCTTC. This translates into CASSSVGLAGGRSSYNEQFF.

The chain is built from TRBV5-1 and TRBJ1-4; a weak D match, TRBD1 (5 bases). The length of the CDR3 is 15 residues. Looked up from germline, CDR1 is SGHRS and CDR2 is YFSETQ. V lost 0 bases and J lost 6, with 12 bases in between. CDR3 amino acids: CASSLAGSSDEKLFF. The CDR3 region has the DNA TGCGCCAGCAGCTTGGCAGGGTCTTCGGATGAAAAACTGTTTTTT.

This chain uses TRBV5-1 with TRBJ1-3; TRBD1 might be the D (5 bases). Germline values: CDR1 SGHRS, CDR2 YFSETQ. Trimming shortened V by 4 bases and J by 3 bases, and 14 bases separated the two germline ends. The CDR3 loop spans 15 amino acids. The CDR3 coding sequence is TGCGCCAGCAGCCTTGGAGGGGAGGTTGGAAACACCATATATTTT. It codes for CASSLGGEVGNTIYF.

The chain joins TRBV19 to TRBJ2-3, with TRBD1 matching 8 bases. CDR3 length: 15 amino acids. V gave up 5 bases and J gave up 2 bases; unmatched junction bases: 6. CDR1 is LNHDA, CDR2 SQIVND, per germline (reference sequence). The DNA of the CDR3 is TGTGCCAGTAGTGCGCAGGGGGCTTACACAGATACGCAGTATTTT. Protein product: CASSAQGAYTDTQYF.

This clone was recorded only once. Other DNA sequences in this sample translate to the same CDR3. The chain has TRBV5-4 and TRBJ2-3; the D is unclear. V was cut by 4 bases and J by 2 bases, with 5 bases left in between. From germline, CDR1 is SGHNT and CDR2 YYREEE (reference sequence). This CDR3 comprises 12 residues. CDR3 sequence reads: CASSLSTDTQYF. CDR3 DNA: TGTGCCAGCAGCCTATCCACAGATACGCAGTATTTT.

CDR3 DNA sequence: TGTGCCTCCAAGAAGGGGCGCGACACTGAAGCTTTCTTT. Translation gives CASKKGRDTEAFF. The rearrangement uses TRBV30 and TRBJ1-1, with D perhaps TRBD1 (5 bases). V was clipped by 7 bases and J by 3 bases, with 15 bases between them. Germline V gene lookup returns CDR1 GTSNPN and CDR2 SVGIG (reference sequence). This CDR3 has 13 residues.

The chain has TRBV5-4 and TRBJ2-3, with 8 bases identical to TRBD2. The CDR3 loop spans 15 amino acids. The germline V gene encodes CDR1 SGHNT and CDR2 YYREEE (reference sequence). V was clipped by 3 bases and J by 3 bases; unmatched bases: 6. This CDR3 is CASSSPGLGTDTQYF. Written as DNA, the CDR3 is TGTGCCAGCAGCTCACCGGGACTAGGGACAGATACGCAGTATTTT.

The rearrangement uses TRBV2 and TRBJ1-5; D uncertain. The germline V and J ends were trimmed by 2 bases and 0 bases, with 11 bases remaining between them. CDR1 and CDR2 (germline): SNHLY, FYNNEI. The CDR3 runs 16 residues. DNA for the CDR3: TGTGCCAGCAGTGAAAGGACGGGAATTAGCAATCAGCCCCAGCATTTT. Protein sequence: CASSERTGISNQPQHF. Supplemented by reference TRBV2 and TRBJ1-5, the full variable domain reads EPEVTQTPSHQVTQMGQEVILRCVPISNHLYFYWYRQILGQKVEFLVSFYNNEISEKSEIFDDQFSVERPDGSNFTLKIRSTKLEDSAMYFCASSERTGISNQPQHFGDGTRLSIL.

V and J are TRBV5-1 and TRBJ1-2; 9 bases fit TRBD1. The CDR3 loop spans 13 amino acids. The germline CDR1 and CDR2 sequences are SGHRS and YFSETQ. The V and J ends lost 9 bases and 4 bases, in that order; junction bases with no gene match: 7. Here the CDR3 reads CATSRQGGYGYTF. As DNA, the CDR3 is TGCGCCACCTCAAGACAGGGGGGCTATGGCTACACCTTC.

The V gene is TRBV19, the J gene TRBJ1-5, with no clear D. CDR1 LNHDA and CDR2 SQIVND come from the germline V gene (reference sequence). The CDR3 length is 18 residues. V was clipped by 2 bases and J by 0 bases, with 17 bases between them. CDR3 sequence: CASSILLVTRFSNQPQHF. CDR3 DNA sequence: TGTGCCAGTAGTATATTGTTGGTGACAAGATTTAGCAATCAGCCCCAGCATTTT.

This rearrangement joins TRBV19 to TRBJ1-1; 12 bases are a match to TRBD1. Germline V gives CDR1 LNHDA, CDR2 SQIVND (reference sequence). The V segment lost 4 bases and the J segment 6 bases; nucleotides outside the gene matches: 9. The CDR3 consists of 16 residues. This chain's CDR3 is CASSNRDRGLLAEAFF. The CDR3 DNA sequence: TGTGCCAGTAGTAACCGGGACAGGGGGCTTCTCGCTGAAGCTTTCTTT.

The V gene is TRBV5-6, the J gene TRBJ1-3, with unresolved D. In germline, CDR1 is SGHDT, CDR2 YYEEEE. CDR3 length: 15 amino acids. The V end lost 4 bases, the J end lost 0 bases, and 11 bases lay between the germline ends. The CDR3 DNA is TGTGCCAGCAGCGAAACAGCAAGCTCTGGAAACACCATATATTTT. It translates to CASSETASSGNTIYF.

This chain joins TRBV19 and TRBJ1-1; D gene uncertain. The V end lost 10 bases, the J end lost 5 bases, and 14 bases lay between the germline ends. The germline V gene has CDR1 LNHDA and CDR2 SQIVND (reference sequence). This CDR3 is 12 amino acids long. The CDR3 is CATQVSGTEAFF. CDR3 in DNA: TGTGCCACCCAGGTGTCGGGGACTGAAGCTTTCTTT. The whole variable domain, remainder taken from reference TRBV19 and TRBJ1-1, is DGGITQSPKYLFRKEGQNVTLSCEQNLNHDAMYWYRQDPGQGLRLIYYSQIVNDFQKGDIAEGYSVSREKKESFPLTVTSAQKNPTAFYLCATQVSGTEAFFGQGTRLTVV.

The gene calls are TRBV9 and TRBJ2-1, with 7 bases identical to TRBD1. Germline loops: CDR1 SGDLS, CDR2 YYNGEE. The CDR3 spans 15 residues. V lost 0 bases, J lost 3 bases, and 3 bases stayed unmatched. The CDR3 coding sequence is TGTGCCAGCAGCGTAGAAGGGGACAGCTACAATGAGCAGTTCTTC. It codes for CASSVEGDSYNEQFF.

CDR3 nucleotides: TGCGCCAGCAGCCAAGGCCTGGACAGGGTACTGGAAAAACTGTTTTTT. Translation: CASSQGLDRVLEKLFF. This chain connects TRBV4-1 to TRBJ1-4; 8 nucleotides line up with TRBD1. The germline gives CDR1 MGHRA, CDR2 YSYEKL. CDR3 length equals 16 residues. V trimming: 1 base; J trimming: 8 bases; junction bases outside the gene matches: 9.

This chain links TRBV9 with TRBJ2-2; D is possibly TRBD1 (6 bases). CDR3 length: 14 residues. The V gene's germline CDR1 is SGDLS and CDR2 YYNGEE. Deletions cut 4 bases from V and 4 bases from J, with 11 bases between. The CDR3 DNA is TGTGCCAGCAGCCCACTACAGGGCACCGGGGAGCTGTTTTTT. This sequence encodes CASSPLQGTGELFF.

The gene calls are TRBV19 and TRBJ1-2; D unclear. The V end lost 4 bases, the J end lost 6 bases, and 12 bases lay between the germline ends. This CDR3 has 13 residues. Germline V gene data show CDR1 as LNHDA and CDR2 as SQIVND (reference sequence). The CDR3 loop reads CASSNEGRDGYTF. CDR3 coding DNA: TGTGCCAGTAGTAATGAGGGTCGGGATGGCTACACCTTC.

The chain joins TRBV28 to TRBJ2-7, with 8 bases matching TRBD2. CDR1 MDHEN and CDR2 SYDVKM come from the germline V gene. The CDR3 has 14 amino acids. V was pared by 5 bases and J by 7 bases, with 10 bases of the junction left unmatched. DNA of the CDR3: TGTGCCAGCAGTCTAGAGGCGGGGGGTAGGGAGCAGTACTTC. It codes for CASSLEAGGREQYF. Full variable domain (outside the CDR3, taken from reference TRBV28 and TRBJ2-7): DVKVTQSSRYLVKRTGEKVFLECVQDMDHENMFWYRQDPGLGLRLIYFSYDVKMKEKGDIPEGYSVSREKKERFSLILESASTNQTSMYLCASSLEAGGREQYFGPGTRLTVT.

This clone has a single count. The CDR3 spells CASSESGTGGYYEQYF. CDR3 nucleotide sequence: TGTGCCAGCAGTGAGTCCGGGACAGGGGGATACTACGAGCAGTACTTC. The V gene is TRBV6-1, the J gene TRBJ2-7; 11 nucleotides match TRBD1. Germline assignment: CDR1 MNHNS and CDR2 SASEGT. The length of the CDR3 is 16 residues. V dropped 3 bases and J dropped 3; count of bases not matched to a gene: 7.

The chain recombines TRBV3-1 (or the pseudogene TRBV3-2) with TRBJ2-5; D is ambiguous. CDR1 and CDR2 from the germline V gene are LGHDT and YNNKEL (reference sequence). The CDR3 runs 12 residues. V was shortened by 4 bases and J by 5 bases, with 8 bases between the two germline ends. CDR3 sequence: CASSLNGETQYF. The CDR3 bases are TGTGCCAGCAGCCTTAACGGGGAGACCCAGTACTTC.

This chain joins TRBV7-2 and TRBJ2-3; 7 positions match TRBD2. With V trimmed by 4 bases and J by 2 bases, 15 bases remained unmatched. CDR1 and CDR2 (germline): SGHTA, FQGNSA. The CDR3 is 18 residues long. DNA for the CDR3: TGTGCCAGCAGCTCACGGGGGGTCGGGCGGGGACTCACAGATACGCAGTATTTT. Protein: CASSSRGVGRGLTDTQYF.

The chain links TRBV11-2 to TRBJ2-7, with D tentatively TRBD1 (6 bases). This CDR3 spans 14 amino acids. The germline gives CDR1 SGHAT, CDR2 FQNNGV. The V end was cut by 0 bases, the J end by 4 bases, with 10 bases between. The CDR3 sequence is CASSLEQGRYEQYF. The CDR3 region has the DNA TGTGCCAGCAGCTTAGAACAGGGAAGGTACGAGCAGTACTTC.

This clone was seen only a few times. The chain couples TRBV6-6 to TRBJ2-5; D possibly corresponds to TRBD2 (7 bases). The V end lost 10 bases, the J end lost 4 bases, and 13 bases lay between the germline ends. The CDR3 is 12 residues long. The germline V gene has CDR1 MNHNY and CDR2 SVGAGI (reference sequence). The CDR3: CATGGRGETQYF. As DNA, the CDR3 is TGTGCCACCGGGGGGCGCGGAGAGACCCAGTACTTC.